These T cell receptor beta chains were read from a single sample in a study of T-cell memory formation after mild COVID-19. One entry per CDR3 protein, called by TCRdb with MiXCR from the 5' RACE reads. The sample shows about 14,000 distinct CDR3 sequences, around 16% of them seen only once. Sequencing used PBMCs or a T cell subset sorted from them (not recorded which). The origin of the receptors is a man between 18 and 29 years old who had mild COVID-19 (a few samples of this study predate the infection). Cell type and time point are not known. The CDR3 runs from the conserved cysteine through the conserved F or W. Each record gives: V gene, clone size, D gene, J gene, CDR3 DNA, CDR3 protein. The D gene is left open where the match is weak. Expanded clones get a size class; other rows say once, few or many, or leave the size out.

V gene: TRBV27
clone size: .
D gene: .
J gene: TRBJ1-1
CDR3 DNA: TGTGCCAGCAGTTTATTGGACAGTCTTGGGGTTGAAGCTTTCTTT
CDR3 protein: CASSLLDSLGVEAFF

V gene: TRBV29-1
clone size: many
D gene: .
J gene: TRBJ2-3
CDR3 DNA: TGCAGCGTTGAATTAGCGGATAGAACAGATACGCAGTATTTT
CDR3 protein: CSVELADRTDTQYF

V gene: TRBV7-9
clone size: .
D gene: TRBD1
J gene: TRBJ1-1
CDR3 DNA: TGTGCCAGCAGCCCCCCGGACAGGCCCGAAGCTTTCTTT
CDR3 protein: CASSPPDRPEAFF

V gene: TRBV10-3
clone size: .
D gene: TRBD2
J gene: TRBJ2-7
CDR3 DNA: TGTGCCATCAGTGAGTGGGGCGGGGGGCCGCACGAGCAGTACTTC
CDR3 protein: CAISEWGGGPHEQYF

V gene: TRBV11-2
clone size: .
D gene: .
J gene: TRBJ2-7
CDR3 DNA: TGTGCCAGCAGCTCGGCAGCCGGGACAATTTACGAGCAGTACTTC
CDR3 protein: CASSSAAGTIYEQYF

V gene: TRBV13
clone size: many
D gene: TRBD1
J gene: TRBJ1-2
CDR3 DNA: TGTGCCAGCAGCCTACGACAGGGAAGTGGCTACACCTTC
CDR3 protein: CASSLRQGSGYTF

V gene: TRBV18
clone size: few
D gene: .
J gene: TRBJ2-1
CDR3 DNA: TGTGCCAGCTCACGGCTAGCTGGTGAGCAGTTCTTC
CDR3 protein: CASSRLAGEQFF

V gene: TRBV5-6
clone size: many
D gene: TRBD1
J gene: TRBJ2-7
CDR3 DNA: TGTGCCAGCAGCTTGCAGGGGGCTTACGAGCAGTACTTC
CDR3 protein: CASSLQGAYEQYF

V gene: TRBV24-1
clone size: many
D gene: .
J gene: TRBJ2-1
CDR3 DNA: TGTGCCACCAGTGATTTGTGGGGTTGGAATGAGCAGTTCTTC
CDR3 protein: CATSDLWGWNEQFF

V gene: TRBV7-9
clone size: many
D gene: .
J gene: TRBJ2-3
CDR3 DNA: TGTGCCAGCAGCTTACCCCGAGGCACAGATACGCAGTATTTT
CDR3 protein: CASSLPRGTDTQYF

V gene: TRBV11-2
clone size: many
D gene: .
J gene: TRBJ1-2
CDR3 DNA: TGTGCCAGCAGCTTATATCGGGGGTTGGAGGTTTATGGCTACACCTTC
CDR3 protein: CASSLYRGLEVYGYTF

V gene: TRBV24-1
clone size: .
D gene: TRBD1
J gene: TRBJ2-5
CDR3 DNA: TGTGCCACTTCGGACAGGAAAGAGACCCAGTACTTC
CDR3 protein: CATSDRKETQYF

V gene: TRBV6-5
clone size: many
D gene: .
J gene: TRBJ2-3
CDR3 DNA: TGTGCCAGCAGCCACACTATGACAGATACGCAGTATTTT
CDR3 protein: CASSHTMTDTQYF

V gene: TRBV3-1
clone size: many
D gene: TRBD1
J gene: TRBJ2-7
CDR3 DNA: TGTGCCAGCAGAGACCGGGACAGGGGAAACGAGCAGTACTTC
CDR3 protein: CASRDRDRGNEQYF

V gene: TRBV11-3
clone size: .
D gene: .
J gene: TRBJ2-2
CDR3 DNA: TGTGCCAGCAGCTTAGTACGCCCAGAGAACACCGGGGAGCTGTTTTTT
CDR3 protein: CASSLVRPENTGELFF

V gene: TRBV29-1
clone size: .
D gene: TRBD2
J gene: TRBJ2-7
CDR3 DNA: TGCAGCGTTGAGACTAGCGGGTCATACGAGCAGTACTTC
CDR3 protein: CSVETSGSYEQYF

V gene: TRBV19
clone size: many
D gene: .
J gene: TRBJ1-5
CDR3 DNA: TGTGCCAGTAGATCATATAGTCATCAGCCCCAGCATTTT
CDR3 protein: CASRSYSHQPQHF

V gene: TRBV12-3/TRBV12-4
clone size: many
D gene: TRBD1
J gene: TRBJ1-5
CDR3 DNA: TGTGCCAGCTCCCTTCGGGGACAGGGGGCTTCCCGCAATCAGCCCCAGCATTTT
CDR3 protein: CASSLRGQGASRNQPQHF

V gene: TRBV5-1
clone size: many
D gene: .
J gene: TRBJ2-3
CDR3 DNA: TGCGCCAGCAGCTTGTACCGCACAGATACGCAGTATTTT
CDR3 protein: CASSLYRTDTQYF

V gene: TRBV4-2
clone size: .
D gene: TRBD2
J gene: TRBJ2-3
CDR3 DNA: TGTGCCAGCAGCCAGTATACTAGCGGGGGCACAGATACGCAGTATTTT
CDR3 protein: CASSQYTSGGTDTQYF

V gene: TRBV6-2/TRBV6-3
clone size: few
D gene: .
J gene: TRBJ1-2
CDR3 DNA: TGTGCCAGCGGATATCTTGGGGAGCTCGGCTACACCTTC
CDR3 protein: CASGYLGELGYTF

V gene: TRBV4-3
clone size: .
D gene: TRBD1
J gene: TRBJ2-5
CDR3 DNA: TGCGCCAGCAGCCAAGATATCCGACAGGGGGGGAGAGAGACCCAGTACTTC
CDR3 protein: CASSQDIRQGGRETQYF

V gene: TRBV2
clone size: many
D gene: TRBD2
J gene: TRBJ2-1
CDR3 DNA: TGTGCCAGCACCGAGGGCGGGGGGTACAATGAGCAGTTCTTC
CDR3 protein: CASTEGGGYNEQFF

V gene: TRBV15
clone size: medium-sized
D gene: .
J gene: TRBJ1-5
CDR3 DNA: TGTGCCACCAGCAGAGAATGGGCCGTTCCGTTCAATCAGCCCCAGCATTTT
CDR3 protein: CATSREWAVPFNQPQHF

V gene: TRBV6-2/TRBV6-3
clone size: .
D gene: TRBD2
J gene: TRBJ2-1
CDR3 DNA: TGTGCCAGCAGTTATATCGCTAGCGGGAGTAGCCCCTACAATGAGCAGTTCTTC
CDR3 protein: CASSYIASGSSPYNEQFF

V gene: TRBV21-1
clone size: .
D gene: .
J gene: TRBJ2-3
CDR3 DNA: TGTGCCAGCAGCCCCAAAGACGCGGTCCTCCGGGTAGCGGGGAACACAGATACGCAGTATTTT
CDR3 protein: CASSPKDAVLRVAGNTDTQYF

V gene: TRBV5-1
clone size: few
D gene: .
J gene: TRBJ1-5
CDR3 DNA: TGCGCCAGCAGCTTGTCAGGCCCCGAAGGCAATCAGCCCCAGCATTTT
CDR3 protein: CASSLSGPEGNQPQHF

V gene: TRBV6-4
clone size: many
D gene: TRBD2
J gene: TRBJ2-3
CDR3 DNA: TGTGCCAGCAGTGACTCAGCGGGGGGGCCAGATACGCAGTATTTT
CDR3 protein: CASSDSAGGPDTQYF

V gene: TRBV2
clone size: .
D gene: .
J gene: TRBJ1-4
CDR3 DNA: TGTGCCAGCAGTGAACCGAGAGGGGACGGTGAAAAACTGTTTTTT
CDR3 protein: CASSEPRGDGEKLFF

V gene: TRBV6-5
clone size: .
D gene: .
J gene: TRBJ2-1
CDR3 DNA: TGTGCCAGCAGCTCACGCGGGACTCCCGCTGAACACAATGAGCAGTTCTTC
CDR3 protein: CASSSRGTPAEHNEQFF

V gene: TRBV4-2
clone size: .
D gene: TRBD1
J gene: TRBJ1-5
CDR3 DNA: TGTGCCAGCAGCCAAGGGGACAGGCTGAATCAGCCCCAGCATTTT
CDR3 protein: CASSQGDRLNQPQHF

V gene: TRBV18
clone size: many
D gene: .
J gene: TRBJ2-5
CDR3 DNA: TGTGCCAGCTCACTCTCGACAGACCCAGGGGAGACCCAGTACTTC
CDR3 protein: CASSLSTDPGETQYF

V gene: TRBV5-1
clone size: .
D gene: .
J gene: TRBJ2-5
CDR3 DNA: TGCGCCAGCAGCTTGTTGGGGGCCGGGGAGACCCAGTACTTC
CDR3 protein: CASSLLGAGETQYF

V gene: TRBV2
clone size: .
D gene: .
J gene: TRBJ2-7
CDR3 DNA: TGTGCCAGCAGTGCCGGGACATTTTCCTACGAGCAGTACTTC
CDR3 protein: CASSAGTFSYEQYF

V gene: TRBV3-1
clone size: .
D gene: .
J gene: TRBJ1-1
CDR3 DNA: TGTGCCAGCAGCCAAGAAGGTGACACGGGAAGGAACACTGAAGCTTTCTTT
CDR3 protein: CASSQEGDTGRNTEAFF

V gene: TRBV11-2
clone size: .
D gene: .
J gene: TRBJ2-2
CDR3 DNA: TGTGCCAGCAGCTTAGGGCGCAGAAACACCGGGGAGCTGTTTTTT
CDR3 protein: CASSLGRRNTGELFF

V gene: TRBV9
clone size: many
D gene: TRBD2
J gene: TRBJ2-1
CDR3 DNA: TGTGCCAGCAGCGTTGGCTTCGGACTAGCGGGGGCCCTCTCCTACAATGAGCAGTTCTTC
CDR3 protein: CASSVGFGLAGALSYNEQFF

V gene: TRBV12-3/TRBV12-4
clone size: many
D gene: .
J gene: TRBJ2-1
CDR3 DNA: TGTGCCAGCCTCTTGGGGAATGAGCAGTTCTTC
CDR3 protein: CASLLGNEQFF

V gene: TRBV7-9
clone size: few
D gene: .
J gene: TRBJ2-1
CDR3 DNA: TGTGCCAGCAGCTTTCTCGGGGAGAACAATGAGCAGTTCTTC
CDR3 protein: CASSFLGENNEQFF

V gene: TRBV18
clone size: many
D gene: .
J gene: TRBJ2-6
CDR3 DNA: TGTGCCAGCTCACCAAGGACAGAGGATGTCTCTGGGGCCAACGTCCTGACTTTC
CDR3 protein: CASSPRTEDVSGANVLTF

V gene: TRBV4-3
clone size: .
D gene: .
J gene: TRBJ1-2
CDR3 DNA: TGCGCCAGCAGCCAAGAGCCCACGTATGGCTACACCTTC
CDR3 protein: CASSQEPTYGYTF

V gene: TRBV20-1
clone size: .
D gene: .
J gene: TRBJ1-2
CDR3 DNA: TGCAGTGCTAGGCTGAGGGCCGTCTGGCGGGTGGACTATGGCTACACCTTC
CDR3 protein: CSARLRAVWRVDYGYTF

V gene: TRBV4-3
clone size: many
D gene: TRBD2
J gene: TRBJ2-7
CDR3 DNA: TGCGCCAGCAGCCCCGGGGAGGGAGCCTACGAGCAGTACTTC
CDR3 protein: CASSPGEGAYEQYF

V gene: TRBV12-3/TRBV12-4
clone size: .
D gene: .
J gene: TRBJ2-6
CDR3 DNA: TGTGCCAGCAATACGTTTGTAACTGGGGCCAACGTCCTGACTTTC
CDR3 protein: CASNTFVTGANVLTF

V gene: TRBV2
clone size: .
D gene: .
J gene: TRBJ2-5
CDR3 DNA: TGTGCCAGCAGTGAAGGGTCAGCCGGATGGGAGACCCAGTACTTC
CDR3 protein: CASSEGSAGWETQYF

V gene: TRBV12-3/TRBV12-4
clone size: .
D gene: .
J gene: TRBJ2-3
CDR3 DNA: TGTGCCAGCTGTGGCACAGATACGCAGTATTTT
CDR3 protein: CASCGTDTQYF

V gene: TRBV4-1
clone size: many
D gene: .
J gene: TRBJ1-2
CDR3 DNA: TGCGCCAGCAGCCAAGAAGGCATCGATGGCTACACCTTC
CDR3 protein: CASSQEGIDGYTF

V gene: TRBV7-7
clone size: .
D gene: TRBD1
J gene: TRBJ1-1
CDR3 DNA: TGTGCTAGCAACATGGACAGGGCGGTCACTGAAGCTTTCTTT
CDR3 protein: CASNMDRAVTEAFF

V gene: TRBV7-2
clone size: .
D gene: .
J gene: TRBJ1-1
CDR3 DNA: TGTGCCAGCAGCCCTTGGAGGGTTAACACTGAAGCTTTCTTT
CDR3 protein: CASSPWRVNTEAFF

V gene: TRBV4-1
clone size: many
D gene: .
J gene: TRBJ2-2
CDR3 DNA: TGCGCCAGCAGCCAAGAAGGACGGGCCCCGAACACCGGGGAGCTGTTTTTT
CDR3 protein: CASSQEGRAPNTGELFF

V gene: TRBV7-9
clone size: .
D gene: TRBD1
J gene: TRBJ1-2
CDR3 DNA: TGTGCCAGCAGCCTTCGGGACAGTAACTATGGCTACACCTTC
CDR3 protein: CASSLRDSNYGYTF

V gene: TRBV4-3
clone size: many
D gene: .
J gene: TRBJ1-6
CDR3 DNA: TGCGCCAGCAGCCAAGGATGGGCACTATATAATTCACCCCTCCACTTT
CDR3 protein: CASSQGWALYNSPLHF

V gene: TRBV7-6
clone size: many
D gene: .
J gene: TRBJ1-6
CDR3 DNA: TGTGCCAGCAGCGGCGGTTTCTCCTATAATTCACCCCTCCACTTT
CDR3 protein: CASSGGFSYNSPLHF

V gene: TRBV5-1
clone size: many
D gene: .
J gene: TRBJ2-3
CDR3 DNA: TGCGCCAGCAGCTTGCTCAGGACTAACACAGATACGCAGTATTTT
CDR3 protein: CASSLLRTNTDTQYF

V gene: TRBV3-1
clone size: few
D gene: .
J gene: TRBJ2-5
CDR3 DNA: TGTGCCAGCAGAGGTGCGCAGGGCCTTGGTGAGACCCAGTACTTC
CDR3 protein: CASRGAQGLGETQYF

V gene: TRBV4-1
clone size: few
D gene: .
J gene: TRBJ1-6
CDR3 DNA: TGCGCCAGCAGCCAAGATCGGAGGACGCAGGATTCACCCCTCCACTTT
CDR3 protein: CASSQDRRTQDSPLHF

V gene: TRBV5-1
clone size: many
D gene: .
J gene: TRBJ2-2
CDR3 DNA: TGCGCCAGCAGCTTGGCCGGGCGGACTGACGGGGAGCTGTTTTTT
CDR3 protein: CASSLAGRTDGELFF

V gene: TRBV19
clone size: many
D gene: .
J gene: TRBJ2-2
CDR3 DNA: TGTGCCAGTAGTATAGTCTCGAGCACCGGGGAGCTGTTTTTT
CDR3 protein: CASSIVSSTGELFF

V gene: TRBV9
clone size: few
D gene: TRBD2
J gene: TRBJ2-5
CDR3 DNA: TGTGCCAGCAGCGGCCTAGCGGGGAGGGAGACCCAGTACTTC
CDR3 protein: CASSGLAGRETQYF

V gene: TRBV7-2
clone size: many
D gene: .
J gene: TRBJ1-1
CDR3 DNA: TGTGCCAGCACATCTAGGGGAGGGATGAACACTGAAGCTTTCTTT
CDR3 protein: CASTSRGGMNTEAFF